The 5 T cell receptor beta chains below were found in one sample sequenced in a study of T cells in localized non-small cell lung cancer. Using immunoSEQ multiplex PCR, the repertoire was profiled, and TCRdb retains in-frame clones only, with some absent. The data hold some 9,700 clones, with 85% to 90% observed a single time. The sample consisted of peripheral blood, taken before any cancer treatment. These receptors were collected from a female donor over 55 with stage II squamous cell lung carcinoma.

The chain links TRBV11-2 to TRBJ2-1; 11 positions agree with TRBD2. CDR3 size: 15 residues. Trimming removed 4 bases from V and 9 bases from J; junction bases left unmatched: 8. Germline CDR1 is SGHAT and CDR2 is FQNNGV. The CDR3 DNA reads TGTGCCAGCAGCTCTAGCGGGGGGCCATCAGGTGAGCAGTTCTTC. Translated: CASSSSGGPSGEQFF.

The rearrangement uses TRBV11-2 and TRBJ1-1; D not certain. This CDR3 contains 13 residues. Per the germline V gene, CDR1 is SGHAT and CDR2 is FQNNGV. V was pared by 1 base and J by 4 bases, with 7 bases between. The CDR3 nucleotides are TGTGCCAGCAGCTTAGTACGGGCCACTGAAGCTTTCTTT. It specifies CASSLVRATEAFF. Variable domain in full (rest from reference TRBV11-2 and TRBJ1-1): EAGVAQSPRYKIIEKRQSVAFWCNPISGHATLYWYQQILGQGPKLLIQFQNNGVVDDSQLPKDRFSAERLKGVDSTLKIQPAKLEDSAVYLCASSLVRATEAFFGQGTRLTVV.

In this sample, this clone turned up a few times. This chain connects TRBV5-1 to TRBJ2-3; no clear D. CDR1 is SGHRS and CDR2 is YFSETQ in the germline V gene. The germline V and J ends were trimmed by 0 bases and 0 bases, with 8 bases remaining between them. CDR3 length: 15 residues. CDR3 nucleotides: TGCGCCAGCAGCTTGGACGGACCTAGCACAGATACGCAGTATTTT. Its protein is CASSLDGPSTDTQYF.

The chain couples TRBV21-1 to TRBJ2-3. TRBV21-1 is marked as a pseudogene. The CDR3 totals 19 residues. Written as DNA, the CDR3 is TGTGCCAGCAGCAAAGCTACGGTAGGGGGGAGGAACCCACCCCATACGCAGTATTTT. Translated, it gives CASSKATVGGRNPPHTQYF.

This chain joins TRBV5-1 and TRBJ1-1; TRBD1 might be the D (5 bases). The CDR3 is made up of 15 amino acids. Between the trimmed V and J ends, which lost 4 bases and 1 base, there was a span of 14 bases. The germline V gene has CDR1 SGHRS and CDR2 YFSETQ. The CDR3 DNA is TGCGCCAGCAGCCTAGGGGAAAGCGCGAACACTGAAGCTTTCTTT. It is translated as CASSLGESANTEAFF. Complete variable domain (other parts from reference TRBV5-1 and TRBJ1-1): KAGVTQTPRYLIKTRGQQVTLSCSPISGHRSVSWYQQTPGQGLQFLFEYFSETQRNKGNFPGRFSGRQFSNSRSEMNVSTLELGDSALYLCASSLGESANTEAFFGQGTRLTVV.